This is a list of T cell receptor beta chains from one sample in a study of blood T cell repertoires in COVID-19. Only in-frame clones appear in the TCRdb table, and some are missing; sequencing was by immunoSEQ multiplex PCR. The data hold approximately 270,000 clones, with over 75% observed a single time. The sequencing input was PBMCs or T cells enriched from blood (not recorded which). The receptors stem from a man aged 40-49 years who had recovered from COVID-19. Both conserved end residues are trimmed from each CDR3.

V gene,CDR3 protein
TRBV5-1,ASSLLQSNTEAF
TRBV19,ASSATGQGGANVLT
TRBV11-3,ASSLIVLGIGNTEAF
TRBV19,ASSRQDNYGYT
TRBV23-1,ASRNRDNTEAF
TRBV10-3,AISESSLARGTYGYT
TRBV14,ASSPTDPNEQF
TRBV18,ASSPTGSDTEAF
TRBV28,ASSSRDFNRGF
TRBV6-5,ASRTGTATGELF